This entry lists 18 T cell receptor beta chains sequenced from one sample in a study of blood T cell repertoires in COVID-19. Libraries were prepared by immunoSEQ multiplex PCR; TCRdb keeps only in-frame clonotypes and omits some of them. The table lists 95,000 to 150,000 clones, around 83% of them singletons. Sequenced material: peripheral blood. Receptor source: a woman of 80 years or more with COVID-19, enrolled during active disease.

The CDR3 DNA reads TGTGCCAGCAGCTTAGCCCCGACCTTAAGGGGGAATGAGCAGTTCTTC. Its translation: CASSLAPTLRGNEQFF. The chain uses TRBV7-2 and TRBJ2-1, with D possibly being TRBD1 (6 bases). CDR3 length: 16 residues. Germline-derived CDR1 and CDR2 are SGHTA and FQGNSA. Trimming left V 0 bases short and J 7 bases short, with 16 bases between.

The V gene is TRBV3-1 (or the pseudogene TRBV3-2), the J gene TRBJ2-7, with D perhaps TRBD1 (7 bases). CDR1 and CDR2 from the germline V gene are LGHDT and YNNKEL (reference sequence). CDR3 length: 13 amino acids. The V gene lost 0 bases and the J gene lost 6 bases, with 9 bases spanning the gap. The CDR3 region has the DNA TGTGCCAGCAGCCAAGACAGGGGGGTCGAGCAGTACTTC. Amino acids: CASSQDRGVEQYF.

This sequence joins TRBV7-2 and TRBJ1-5; 7 bases align to TRBD1. The germline V gene encodes CDR1 SGHTA and CDR2 FQGNSA. The CDR3 spans 15 residues. With V trimmed by 5 bases and J by 3 bases, 7 bases remained unmatched. The CDR3 bases are TGTGCCAGCAGCGCCCAGACAGGGCTCAATCAGCCCCAGCATTTT. Encoded protein: CASSAQTGLNQPQHF.

This sequence joins TRBV28 and TRBJ1-2, with 8 nucleotides matching TRBD1. Germline CDR1 and CDR2: MDHEN and SYDVKM. The junction had 11 bases not matched to a gene; V was cut back by 5 bases and J by 3 bases. The CDR3 has 16 amino acids. CDR3 protein: CASSTPTGTGHYGYTF. The CDR3 coding sequence is TGTGCCAGCAGTACGCCCACCGGGACAGGACACTATGGCTACACCTTC.

The chain has TRBV9 and TRBJ1-1, with TRBD1 matching over 9 bases. The germline V gene encodes CDR1 SGDLS and CDR2 YYNGEE. The CDR3 runs to 14 residues. The V gene end was trimmed by 6 bases and the J gene end by 0 bases; junction bases not matched to a gene: 3. The CDR3 protein is CASNRGQMNTEAFF. CDR3 DNA: TGTGCCAGCAACAGGGGGCAGATGAACACTGAAGCTTTCTTT.

For this clone: Its ends do not fully match the called genes, so a read error is possible. The chain carries TRBV5-3 and TRBJ2-3; D possibly corresponds to TRBD1 (5 bases). TRBV5-3 is designated an ORF whose function remains uncertain. This CDR3 is built from 8 residues. As DNA, the CDR3 is TGTGCCAGAAGGTTGGGGCTTTTT. This sequence encodes CARRLGLF.

This rearrangement joins TRBV28 to TRBJ2-3, with 15 nucleotides matching TRBD2. The junction had 17 bases not matched to a gene; V was cut back by 6 bases and J by 4 bases. The germline gives CDR1 MDHEN, CDR2 SYDVKM. CDR3 length: 20 amino acids. The DNA for the CDR3 is TGTGCCAGCAGGGACCTAGGACTAGCGGGAGGGATGGGAAATGCAGATACGCAGTATTTT. Translation gives CASRDLGLAGGMGNADTQYF. The full variable domain, with the rest looked up from reference TRBV28 and TRBJ2-3, is DVKVTQSSRYLVKRTGEKVFLECVQDMDHENMFWYRQDPGLGLRLIYFSYDVKMKEKGDIPEGYSVSREKKERFSLILESASTNQTSMYLCASRDLGLAGGMGNADTQYFGPGTRLTVL.

J is TRBJ2-1 and V is TRBV27; 8 positions agree with TRBD2. Unmatched junction bases numbered 15, after V lost 8 bases and J lost 3 bases. Germline CDR1 reads MNHEY; CDR2 reads SMNVEV (reference sequence). The CDR3 is 17 residues long. The CDR3 reads CASGHLVREGLYNEQFF. CDR3 nucleotide sequence: TGTGCCAGCGGACATCTTGTACGGGAGGGCCTCTACAATGAGCAGTTCTTC.

The chain recombines TRBV19 with TRBJ2-7, with 11 nucleotides matching TRBD1. Trimming cost V 7 bases and J 6 bases; bases outside gene matches: 8. The CDR3 spans 14 residues. Germline-derived CDR1 and CDR2 are LNHDA and SQIVND (reference sequence). This CDR3 reads CASKTGQGAREQYF. The CDR3 DNA reads TGTGCCAGTAAGACAGGACAGGGGGCCCGCGAGCAGTACTTC.

The V gene is TRBV5-1, the J gene TRBJ2-6, with 9 nucleotides matching TRBD1. V lost 3 bases, J lost 4 bases, and 17 bases stayed unmatched. Germline values: CDR1 SGHRS, CDR2 YFSETQ. The CDR3 totals 20 residues. The CDR3 region has the DNA TGCGCCAGCAGCTCAAGTATCGGGACAGGGCTTCTCGGAGGGGCCAACGTCCTGACTTTC. It encodes CASSSSIGTGLLGGANVLTF.

The V gene is TRBV28, the J gene TRBJ1-4, with TRBD1 as a possible D gene (6 bases). V lost 6 bases and J lost 8, with 16 bases in between. From germline, CDR1 is MDHEN and CDR2 SYDVKM. The CDR3 is 14 amino acids. The CDR3 DNA follows: TGTGCCAGCAGCCCCGGGGGGGCGGAGGAAAAACTGTTTTTT. Its protein is CASSPGGAEEKLFF.

V gene TRBV20-1 combines with J gene TRBJ2-7; D ambiguous. The CDR3 is 15 residues long. The germline V and J ends were trimmed by 3 bases and 2 bases, with 17 bases remaining between them. Germline values: CDR1 DFQATT, CDR2 SNEGSKA (reference sequence). CDR3 loop: CSASDPNSYAYEQYF. CDR3 nucleotide sequence: TGCAGTGCTAGTGATCCTAACTCTTACGCCTACGAGCAGTACTTC.

The J gene is TRBJ2-5, the V gene TRBV5-8; maybe TRBD1 (6 bases). The CDR3 has 15 amino acids. Deletions cut 5 bases from V and 4 bases from J, with 18 bases between. The V gene's germline CDR1 is SGHTS and CDR2 YDEGEE. The CDR3 nucleotides are TGTGCCAGCAGTCCCTCGGTGAGGGGGTCAGAGACCCAGTACTTC. Protein: CASSPSVRGSETQYF.

The rearrangement uses TRBV7-2 and TRBJ1-2; the D gene is possibly TRBD1 (6 bases). This CDR3 has 13 residues. The germline gives CDR1 SGHTA, CDR2 FQGNSA. Trimming removed 5 bases from V and 1 base from J, with 8 bases in between. The CDR3 sequence is CASSPDSNYGYTF. The CDR3 nucleotides read TGTGCCAGCAGCCCGGACAGTAACTATGGCTACACCTTC. The full variable domain, in which reference TRBV7-2 and TRBJ1-2 provide the parts outside the CDR3, is GAGVSQSPSNKVTEKGKDVELRCDPISGHTALYWYRQSLGQGLEFLIYFQGNSAPDKSGLPSDRFSAERTGGSVSTLTIQRTQQEDSAVYLCASSPDSNYGYTFGSGTRLTVV.

This clone was counted only a few times. The chain combines TRBV5-1 with TRBJ1-2; 8 positions agree with TRBD1. The CDR3 runs to 14 residues. Germline V lookup: CDR1 SGHRS, CDR2 YFSETQ. Germline trimming cut 4 bases from V and 4 bases from J; bases unmatched to any gene: 6. The CDR3 is CASSAEQGVYGYTF. DNA for the CDR3: TGCGCCAGCAGCGCCGAACAGGGGGTCTATGGCTACACCTTC.

This clone appeared a few times. The genes are TRBV7-9 and TRBJ1-5; D is undetermined. The CDR3 sequence is 12 residues long. CDR1 SEHNR and CDR2 FQNEAQ come from the germline V gene (reference sequence). V lost 3 bases and J lost 5, with 5 bases in between. The CDR3 bases are TGTGCCAGCAGCTTCACGGATCAGCCCCAGCATTTT. Its protein product is CASSFTDQPQHF. The entire variable domain, with the rest obtained from reference TRBV7-9 and TRBJ1-5, is as follows: DTGVSQNPRHKITKRGQNVTFRCDPISEHNRLYWYRQTLGQGPEFLTYFQNEAQLEKSRLLSDRFSAERPKGSFSTLEIQRTEQGDSAMYLCASSFTDQPQHFGDGTRLSIL.

V gene TRBV6-4 combines with J gene TRBJ2-6; the D gene is possibly TRBD1 (5 bases). The germline gives CDR1 MRHNA, CDR2 SNTAGT. The CDR3 is 16 residues long. Trimming removed 6 bases at V and 2 bases at J, with 14 bases between. CDR3 coding DNA: TGTGCCAGCAGGGAAGAGGCAGGGACTGGGGCCAACGTCCTGACTTTC. Translated, it gives CASREEAGTGANVLTF.

The chain links TRBV6-1 to TRBJ1-4, with D perhaps TRBD1 (6 bases). This CDR3 comprises 19 residues. V was shortened by 4 bases and J by 5 bases, with 26 bases between the two germline ends. Germline values: CDR1 MNHNS, CDR2 SASEGT. The chain's CDR3 is CASSVFPVGPDRTNEKLFF. The CDR3 nucleotides are TGTGCCAGCAGTGTCTTCCCCGTAGGCCCGGACAGAACAAATGAAAAACTGTTTTTT.